A single sample gave rise to the 27 T cell receptor beta chains below, sequenced in a study of control samples from healthy donors and cancer patients. Profiled with immunoSEQ multiplex PCR; TCRdb holds only in-frame clones, not every one. The sample lists some 130,000 clones, 85% to 95% occurring once. The sequencing input was PBMCs. Receptors were obtained from a man between 45 and 60 years old with head and neck cancer.

J is TRBJ2-7 and V is TRBV6-5; D ambiguous. CDR1 MNHEY and CDR2 SVGAGI come from the germline V gene. V lost 6 bases to trimming and J lost 7 bases, with 13 bases between them. The CDR3 length is 12 residues. The DNA for the CDR3 is TGTGCCAGCAGAACAAGAATAGGGGAGCAGTACTTC. Translation: CASRTRIGEQYF.

J is TRBJ2-5 and V is TRBV18; D is undetermined. The ends were cut back, 4 bases at V and 5 bases at J, with 14 bases in the middle. Germline CDR1 and CDR2: KGHSH and LQKENI. The CDR3 runs to 14 residues. CDR3 sequence (DNA): TGTGCCAGCTCACGGCGCAGGTCGGAGGAGACCCAGTACTTC. Its translation is CASSRRRSEETQYF.

The chain uses TRBV7-6 and TRBJ1-6; tentative D call: TRBD1 (6 bases). Germline-derived CDR1 and CDR2 are SGHVS and FNYEAQ. This CDR3 is built from 16 residues. The V end lost 5 bases, the J end lost 0 bases, and 11 bases lay between the germline ends. The CDR3 DNA sequence: TGTGCCAGCAGCCCCCAGGGGAGCTCCTATAATTCACCCCTCCACTTT. Translating gives CASSPQGSSYNSPLHF.

This sequence joins TRBV28 and TRBJ2-7, with 8 bases that match TRBD1. Germline V gene sequence: CDR1 MDHEN, CDR2 SYDVKM. V lost 5 bases, J lost 1 base, and 10 bases stayed unmatched. This CDR3 has 16 amino acids. In nucleotides, the CDR3 is TGTGCCAGCAGTAAGGACAGGGCCACCCTGTCCTACGAGCAGTACTTC. Amino acid sequence: CASSKDRATLSYEQYF.

The chain uses TRBV30 and TRBJ2-5; a weak D match, TRBD1 (5 bases). With 2 bases removed from V and 4 bases from J, the gap between germline ends came to 11 bases. This CDR3 region has 13 residues. Germline V CDR1 and CDR2: GTSNPN, SVGIG (reference sequence). CDR3 DNA sequence: TGTGCCTGGAGTCCCCCGCAGGGAGAGACCCAGTACTTC. Protein product: CAWSPPQGETQYF.

This chain's CDR3 is CASSIAVNTEAFF. The DNA for the CDR3 is TGTGCCAGTAGTATAGCCGTGAACACTGAAGCTTTCTTT. The chain joins TRBV19 to TRBJ1-1; no clear D. Trimming removed 1 base at V and 0 bases at J, with 3 bases between. The germline V gene has CDR1 LNHDA and CDR2 SQIVND (reference sequence). CDR3 length: 13 residues.

The chain has TRBV9 and TRBJ1-1; D unclear. This CDR3 spans 15 amino acids. The germline V and J ends were trimmed by 4 bases and 6 bases, with 19 bases remaining between them. Germline assignment: CDR1 SGDLS and CDR2 YYNGEE. The CDR3 coding sequence is TGTGCCAGCAGCCCCCCGGAAAAGGGTGATGCTGAAGCTTTCTTT. This codes for CASSPPEKGDAEAFF.

CDR3 nucleotides: TGTGCCAGCTCACCAACGAGTAATGGGCAGATGGTCAATCAGCCCCAGCATTTT. Translating it yields CASSPTSNGQMVNQPQHF. The chain joins TRBV18 to TRBJ1-5; no definite D call. Germline CDR1 reads KGHSH; CDR2 reads LQKENI. This CDR3 spans 18 amino acids. Trimming removed 2 bases at V and 3 bases at J, with 20 bases between.

The chain recombines TRBV10-2 with TRBJ1-1; D is unresolved. The CDR3 spans 13 residues. V lost 8 bases to trimming and J lost 2 bases, with 12 bases between them. CDR1 WSHSY and CDR2 SAAADI come from the germline V gene. The CDR3 bases are TGCGCCAGCTTAAGACGGGGAAACACTGAAGCTTTCTTT. Translated: CASLRRGNTEAFF.

V is TRBV5-4 and J is TRBJ2-3; D possibly corresponds to TRBD2 (6 bases). This CDR3 is 16 amino acids long. The germline V gene encodes CDR1 SGHNT and CDR2 YYREEE (reference sequence). The V end lost 0 bases, the J end lost 0 bases, and 11 bases lay between the germline ends. The CDR3 nucleotides are TGTGCCAGCAGCTTGGCCGCGGGAACAAGCACAGATACGCAGTATTTT. Its translation: CASSLAAGTSTDTQYF.

This clone was observed a single time. The CDR3 coding sequence is TGTGCCCCCAGGTCGGCTGAAGCTTTCTTT. Translated, it gives CAPRSAEAFF. The chain is built from TRBV7-8 and TRBJ1-1; D not resolved. This CDR3 comprises 10 residues. V lost 11 bases to trimming and J lost 6 bases, with 10 bases between them. Per the germline V gene, CDR1 is SGHVS and CDR2 is FQNEAQ.

The chain has TRBV6-1 and TRBJ2-1, with D tentatively TRBD1 (6 bases). Trimming removed 4 bases at V and 0 bases at J, with 22 bases between. The germline gives CDR1 MNHNS, CDR2 SASEGT. The CDR3 extends over 19 amino acids. CDR3 sequence reads: CASSVLAWDTLSSYNEQFF. CDR3 nucleotide sequence: TGTGCCAGCAGTGTTTTGGCCTGGGACACCTTAAGCTCCTACAATGAGCAGTTCTTC.

The chain links TRBV28 to TRBJ2-7; D may match TRBD1 or TRBD2 (5 bases each). V was pared by 2 bases and J by 2 bases, with 7 bases between. Germline values: CDR1 MDHEN, CDR2 SYDVKM. This CDR3 is built from 13 residues. The CDR3 region has the DNA TGTGCCAGCAGTTTAGGGGGTACCTACGAGCAGTACTTC. Protein sequence: CASSLGGTYEQYF. Looking up the rest from reference TRBV28 and TRBJ2-7 gives the full variable domain: DVKVTQSSRYLVKRTGEKVFLECVQDMDHENMFWYRQDPGLGLRLIYFSYDVKMKEKGDIPEGYSVSREKKERFSLILESASTNQTSMYLCASSLGGTYEQYFGPGTRLTVT.

CDR3 coding DNA: TGTGCCAGTAGCCGGGGACCCGCGAGTGAGACCCAGTACTTC. Protein: CASSRGPASETQYF. The chain combines TRBV19 with TRBJ2-5; possibly TRBD1 or TRBD2 for D (5 bases each). V was clipped by 6 bases and J by 5 bases, with 16 bases between them. This CDR3 has 14 amino acids. CDR1 LNHDA and CDR2 SQIVND come from the germline V gene (reference sequence).

The chain uses TRBV6-5 and TRBJ2-1; 7 bases agree with TRBD2. This CDR3 comprises 13 residues. The ends lost 6 bases at V and 2 bases at J; junction bases unmatched: 1. CDR1 MNHEY and CDR2 SVGAGI come from the germline V gene. Here the CDR3 reads CASSRGAYNEQFF. CDR3 nucleotides: TGTGCCAGCAGCCGGGGGGCCTACAATGAGCAGTTCTTC.

The rearrangement links TRBV9 to TRBJ1-2; D gene unclear. This CDR3 is built from 13 residues. Between the trimmed V and J ends, which lost 0 bases and 1 base, there was a span of 4 bases. Germline V gives CDR1 SGDLS, CDR2 YYNGEE. Here the CDR3 reads CASSVVSNYGYTF. As DNA, the CDR3 is TGTGCCAGCAGCGTAGTTAGTAACTATGGCTACACCTTC.

The V gene is TRBV28, the J gene TRBJ2-7; 15 positions match TRBD2. CDR1 MDHEN and CDR2 SYDVKM come from the germline V gene. Unmatched junction bases numbered 2, after V lost 5 bases and J lost 3 bases. This CDR3 is 15 amino acids long. The CDR3 reads CASSGLAGGNYEQYF. CDR3 coding DNA: TGTGCCAGCAGTGGACTAGCGGGGGGGAACTACGAGCAGTACTTC. Complete variable domain (other parts from reference TRBV28 and TRBJ2-7): DVKVTQSSRYLVKRTGEKVFLECVQDMDHENMFWYRQDPGLGLRLIYFSYDVKMKEKGDIPEGYSVSREKKERFSLILESASTNQTSMYLCASSGLAGGNYEQYFGPGTRLTVT.

V usage is TRBV5-6 and J usage is TRBJ1-5; a weak D match, TRBD1 (6 bases). Per germline, CDR1 SGHDT and CDR2 YYEEEE. Deletions cut 0 bases from V and 6 bases from J, with 13 bases between. The CDR3 extends over 15 amino acids. The CDR3 DNA follows: TGTGCCAGCAGCTTGGGTGGGACACTGGGTCAGCCCCAGCATTTT. It is translated as CASSLGGTLGQPQHF.

This chain uses TRBV5-4 with TRBJ1-1; TRBD1 aligns across 12 bases. Germline values: CDR1 SGHNT, CDR2 YYREEE (reference sequence). V shed 5 bases, J shed 4 bases, and the junction held 12 bases outside the gene matches. CDR3 size: 17 residues. DNA for the CDR3: TGTGCCAGCAGACCGGGGGACAGGGGGCAAGTAAGCACTGAAGCTTTCTTT. It translates to CASRPGDRGQVSTEAFF. Full variable domain (missing parts from reference TRBV5-4 and TRBJ1-1): ETGVTQSPTHLIKTRGQQVTLRCSSQSGHNTVSWYQQALGQGPQFIFQYYREEENGRGNFPPRFSGLQFPNYSSELNVNALELDDSALYLCASRPGDRGQVSTEAFFGQGTRLTVV.

The gene calls are TRBV28 and TRBJ1-2; D is unclear. CDR3 length: 12 residues. CDR1 is MDHEN and CDR2 is SYDVKM in the germline V gene. The V end lost 5 bases, the J end lost 6 bases, and 10 bases lay between the germline ends. The CDR3 spells CASSQTNDGYTF. CDR3 nucleotides: TGTGCCAGCAGTCAGACAAACGATGGCTACACCTTC.

The sample holds one count of this clone. The gene calls are TRBV11-1 and TRBJ2-5, with no clear D. CDR1 and CDR2 from the germline V gene are SGHAT and FQDESV (reference sequence). This CDR3 contains 11 residues. Trimming removed 2 bases from V and 4 bases from J, with 2 bases in between. Written as DNA, the CDR3 is TGTGCCAGCAGCTTAACAGAGACCCAGTACTTC. This gives the protein CASSLTETQYF. Complete variable domain (other parts from reference TRBV11-1 and TRBJ2-5): EAEVAQSPRYKITEKSQAVAFWCDPISGHATLYWYRQILGQGPELLVQFQDESVVDDSQLPKDRFSAERLKGVDSTLKIQPAELGDSAMYLCASSLTETQYFGPGTRLLVL.

The chain links TRBV7-2 to TRBJ2-1, with D possibly being TRBD1 or TRBD2 (5 bases each). V lost 5 bases, J lost 4 bases, and 15 bases lay in between. CDR1 and CDR2 (germline): SGHTA, FQGNSA. CDR3 length: 15 residues. DNA of the CDR3: TGTGCCAGCAGCCGTTCCGTGGGGGAATACAATGAGCAGTTCTTC. Translated, it gives CASSRSVGEYNEQFF.

The CDR3 DNA follows: TGTGCCTGGGGGGGCAGGGCGGTCTACGAGCAGTACTTC. Translation gives CAWGGRAVYEQYF. V and J are TRBV30 and TRBJ2-7, with a possible D match to TRBD1 (6 bases). V gave up 5 bases and J gave up 3 bases, with 14 bases separating them. Germline V gives CDR1 GTSNPN, CDR2 SVGIG (reference sequence). The CDR3 loop spans 13 amino acids.

This chain uses TRBV19 with TRBJ1-2, with TRBD1 matching 7 bases. V lost 6 bases to trimming and J lost 7 bases; unmatched junction nucleotides: 14. CDR3 length: 15 residues. CDR1 and CDR2 (germline): LNHDA, SQIVND (reference sequence). CDR3 DNA: TGTGCCAGTAGCCGACAGACAGGGCTTACGGGTGGCTACACCTTC. Protein sequence: CASSRQTGLTGGYTF.

The rearrangement links TRBV6-5 to TRBJ1-6; D may be TRBD1 (6 bases). This CDR3 contains 15 residues. The germline gives CDR1 MNHEY, CDR2 SVGAGI. Between the trimmed V and J ends, which lost 3 bases and 6 bases, there was a span of 12 bases. DNA of the CDR3: TGTGCCAGCAGTTATTCAGGGGCGTCTAATTCACCCCTCCACTTT. As protein: CASSYSGASNSPLHF.

The CDR3 coding sequence is TGTGCCAGCAGCTTAGGGGCAGGGGGGAGGACCCAGTACTTC. This encodes CASSLGAGGRTQYF. This chain connects TRBV7-9 to TRBJ2-5, with D maybe TRBD1 (7 bases). V lost 1 base and J 7 bases, leaving 13 bases between the germline ends. Germline-derived CDR1 and CDR2 are SEHNR and FQNEAQ (reference sequence). The CDR3 extends over 14 amino acids.

The chain is built from TRBV19 and TRBJ2-7; no reliable D call. V was clipped by 6 bases and J by 1 base, with 16 bases between them. The CDR3 sequence is 15 residues long. CDR1 and CDR2 (germline): LNHDA, SQIVND (reference sequence). DNA for the CDR3: TGTGCCAGTAGCCCCGACCAAGGATCTTCCTACGAGCAGTACTTC. This sequence encodes CASSPDQGSSYEQYF.